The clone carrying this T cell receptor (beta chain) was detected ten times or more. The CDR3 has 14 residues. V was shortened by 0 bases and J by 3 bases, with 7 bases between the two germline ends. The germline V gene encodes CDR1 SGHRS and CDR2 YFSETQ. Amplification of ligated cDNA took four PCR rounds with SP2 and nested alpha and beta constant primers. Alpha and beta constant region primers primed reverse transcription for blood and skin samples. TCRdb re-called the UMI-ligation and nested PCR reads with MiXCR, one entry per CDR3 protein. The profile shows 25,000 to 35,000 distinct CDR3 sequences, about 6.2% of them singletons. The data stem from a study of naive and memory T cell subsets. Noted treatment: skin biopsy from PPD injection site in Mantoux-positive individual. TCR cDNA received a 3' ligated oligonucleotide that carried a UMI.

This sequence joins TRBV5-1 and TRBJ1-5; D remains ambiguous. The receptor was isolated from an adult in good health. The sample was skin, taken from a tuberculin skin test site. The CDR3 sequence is CASSLGGYNQPQHF. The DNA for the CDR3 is TGCGCCAGCAGCTTGGGGGGTTACAATCAGCCCCAGCATTTT.